This is a list of T cell receptor beta chains from one sample in a study of immune evolution from preneoplasia to lung adenocarcinoma. Sequencing was performed with immunoSEQ multiplex PCR; in TCRdb, only in-frame clones are kept and a portion is missing. The sample lists some 8,200 clones, roughly 73% seen once, with roughly 7.9% in the top ten. The sequenced sample was FFPE adjacent normal lung tissue. The receptors shown here come from a person aged 55-79 years with lung adenocarcinoma. CDR3s include the opening cysteine and the closing phenylalanine or tryptophan. The D gene is left open where the match is weak. Size values are once, few and many counts, or a class for expanded clones, and some rows have none.

j_gene,v_gene,abundance,d_gene,CDR3nt,CDR3aa
TRBJ1-1,TRBV28,-,-,TGTGCCAGCATTATCATGGCCCCAAGGACTGAAGCTTTCTTT,CASIIMAPRTEAFF
TRBJ1-5,TRBV10-2,-,TRBD1,TGCGCCAGCAGTGAGTACGGACAGGGACAGCCCCAGCATTTT,CASSEYGQGQPQHF
TRBJ1-5,TRBV5-1,-,TRBD1,TGCGCCAGCAGCCCTGGGACAGCAAGTCAGCCCCAGCATTTT,CASSPGTASQPQHF
TRBJ2-1,TRBV7-9,-,-,TGTGCCAGCAGCTTAGGACAGAACAATGAGCAGTTCTTC,CASSLGQNNEQFF
TRBJ2-1,TRBV18,-,-,TGTGCCAGCTCACCGGGACAAAACTACAATGAGCAGTTCTTC,CASSPGQNYNEQFF
TRBJ2-6,TRBV19,-,-,TGTGCCAGTAATACTCCTGGGGCCAACGTCCTGACTTTC,CASNTPGANVLTF
TRBJ2-7,TRBV18,-,-,TGTGCCAGCTCACCAGCAGGGAACGAGCAGTACTTC,CASSPAGNEQYF
TRBJ2-7,TRBV4-1,once,-,TGCGCCAGCAGCCAAGCAGAGTGGGGCGGCTACGAGCAGTACTTC,CASSQAEWGGYEQYF
TRBJ1-6,TRBV5-4,-,-,TGTGCCACGACCGGGCAGGGCAACTATAATTCACCCCTCCACTTT,CATTGQGNYNSPLHF
TRBJ1-5,TRBV6-6,-,TRBD1,TGTGCCAGCAGACCTCAGGGGGCCAATCAGCCCCAGCATTTT,CASRPQGANQPQHF
TRBJ1-1,TRBV7-3,-,-,TGTGCCAGCAGCTTAGGGTCGAACACTGAAGCTTTCTTT,CASSLGSNTEAFF
TRBJ2-5,TRBV6-1,-,TRBD1,TGTGCCAGCAGCGGGACAGTAACCCTGGAGACCCAGTACTTC,CASSGTVTLETQYF
TRBJ2-2,TRBV6-5,-,-,TGTGCCAGCAGCCGGGACACTCCGAACACCGGGGAGCTGTTTTTT,CASSRDTPNTGELFF
TRBJ2-7,TRBV11-2,-,-,TGTGCCAGCAGCTTAGGAGAGGGAATACACTACGAGCAGTACTTC,CASSLGEGIHYEQYF
TRBJ2-7,TRBV6-5,-,TRBD1,TGTGCCAGCAGTCACCCGGGACAGGGCGCGGAGGAGCAGTACTTC,CASSHPGQGAEEQYF